This TCR beta chain was documented in a study of tissue T cells after allogeneic stem cell transplantation. The CDR3 extends over 15 amino acids. Losses at the gene ends were 1 base for V and 6 bases for J; bases not matched to a gene: 5. The germline V gene has CDR1 GKSSPN and CDR2 SITVG. This sample's time point: mouse harvest day 14 after allogeneic transplant. Mouse grafts combined 10^7 T-cell-depleted bone marrow cells with 10^6 splenic CD5+ T cells. Tissues came from B6→BALB/c major-mismatch GVHD mice at day 7 or 14. Study-wide points: Few T cell clones were shared across patients, but motif clusters showed tissue-specific shared signatures. Anatomically similar tissues had similar TCR repertoires within each patient.

CDR3 sequences, V/J genes, frequencies and template counts came from survey-depth TCRbeta sequencing. Repertoires were generated with immunoSEQ multiplex PCR, while TCRdb's copy carries only in-frame clones and drops some. The table shows over 1,000 clones, with roughly 47% occurring only once. A note on this clone: Its antigen is unidentified. Gene names follow the mouse nomenclature. With the read ending 1 residue before the CDR3 end, the germline J gene is used to fill in that end.

Material for sequencing was spleen. The rearrangement joins TRBV31 to TRBJ2-5; 12 nucleotides agree with TRBD2. The clonotype originates from a female BALB/c mouse given C57BL/6 T cells with graft-versus-host disease after an allogeneic hematopoietic cell transplant. The CDR3 spells CAWSQDWGGGDTQYF. CDR3 DNA (partial): TGTGCCTGGAGTCAAGACTGGGGGGGCGGGGACACCCAGTAC.